Shown below are 23 T cell receptor beta chains from a single sample sequenced in a study of cytomegalovirus exposure and HLA in healthy donors. Both 60 Vbeta primers and 13 Jbeta primers went into the PCR. Sequencing used immunoSEQ multiplex PCR; TCRdb keeps in-frame clones, though not all of them. Of 150,000 to 200,000 clones in the sample, about four fifths were seen once. The material sequenced was PBMCs. The origin of the receptors is a woman aged 25 to 39 in good health and CMV-seropositive.

CDR3 amino acids: CASSLRGYSNQPQHF. CDR3 nucleotide sequence: TGTGCCAGCAGCCTCAGGGGTTATAGCAATCAGCCCCAGCATTTT. The chain couples TRBV7-2 to TRBJ1-5; weak D call: TRBD1 (6 bases). Trimming removed 5 bases from V and 0 bases from J, with 11 bases in between. Germline V CDR1 and CDR2: SGHTA, FQGNSA. The CDR3 spans 15 residues. Supplemented by reference TRBV7-2 and TRBJ1-5, the full variable domain reads GAGVSQSPSNKVTEKGKDVELRCDPISGHTALYWYRQSLGQGLEFLIYFQGNSAPDKSGLPSDRFSAERTGGSVSTLTIQRTQQEDSAVYLCASSLRGYSNQPQHFGDGTRLSIL.

Here the CDR3 DNA reads TGTGCCAGCTCAAAACAGGGGATTAGCCGAGAGACCCAGTACTTC. This gives the protein CASSKQGISRETQYF. The chain has TRBV18 and TRBJ2-5; 7 positions match TRBD1. There are 15 residues in the CDR3. V was pared by 5 bases and J by 4 bases, with 10 bases of the junction left unmatched. CDR1 KGHSH and CDR2 LQKENI come from the germline V gene.

Only a few counts were recorded for this clone. The chain recombines TRBV5-1 with TRBJ2-5; tentative D call: TRBD1 (6 bases). The DNA end favors TRBJ2-7, so the J call may be wrong. The CDR3 loop spans 13 amino acids. The V gene's germline CDR1 is SGHRS and CDR2 YFSETQ. The DNA of the CDR3 is TGCGCCAGCAGCTTGCAGGGGTCCTACGAGCAGTACTTC. It specifies CASSLQGSYEQYF.

V gene TRBV4-2 combines with J gene TRBJ2-3; 15 positions match TRBD2. There are 17 residues in the CDR3. The V gene's germline CDR1 is LGHNA and CDR2 YNFKEQ. J gave up 4 bases and V 6 bases, and 8 bases lay outside the gene matches. CDR3 DNA sequence: TGTGCCAGCAGTCGGGGACTAGCGGGGGGAGGGCCAGATACGCAGTATTTT. Translation: CASSRGLAGGGPDTQYF.

CDR3 region: CASSPQDRGSYNEQFF. The DNA for the CDR3 is TGTGCCAGCAGCCCCCAAGACAGGGGGTCCTACAATGAGCAGTTCTTC. V is TRBV9 and J is TRBJ2-1, with 9 bases matching TRBD1. CDR1 SGDLS and CDR2 YYNGEE come from the germline V gene. V gave up 4 bases and J gave up 1 base; unmatched junction bases: 6. The CDR3 runs to 16 residues.

The chain's CDR3 is CASSETGSFYGYTF. CDR3 sequence (DNA): TGTGCCAGTAGCGAGACAGGGTCCTTCTATGGCTACACCTTC. The rearrangement uses TRBV19 and TRBJ1-2, with TRBD1 identical over 7 bases. This CDR3 is built from 14 residues. Germline loops: CDR1 LNHDA, CDR2 SQIVND (reference sequence). J lost 4 bases, V lost 6 bases, and 8 bases had no gene match.

This clone appeared once. This chain uses TRBV6-1 with TRBJ1-6; 10 nucleotides match TRBD1. Germline V gene lookup returns CDR1 MNHNS and CDR2 SASEGT. The CDR3 covers 15 residues. J lost 5 bases, V lost 9 bases, and 7 bases had no gene match. CDR3 DNA sequence: TGTGCCAGTGACGCCGGGACAGGGGATAATTCACCCCTCCACTTT. Its translation: CASDAGTGDNSPLHF.

This rearrangement joins TRBV5-1 to TRBJ2-5; D possibly corresponds to TRBD2 (5 bases). There are 14 residues in the CDR3. The V gene lost 0 bases and the J gene lost 4 bases, with 10 bases spanning the gap. CDR1 is SGHRS and CDR2 is YFSETQ in the germline V gene. CDR3 in amino acids: CASSLGGFRETQYF. As DNA, the CDR3 is TGCGCCAGCAGCTTGGGAGGGTTCAGAGAGACCCAGTACTTC.

This clone was detected a few times. The rearrangement links TRBV6-1 to TRBJ2-7, with D tentatively TRBD2 (6 bases). Per the germline V gene, CDR1 is MNHNS and CDR2 is SASEGT. Trimming took 10 bases from V and 4 from J, leaving 20 bases between them. CDR3 size: 14 residues. The CDR3 loop reads CAIRTGSRGYEQYF. In DNA, the CDR3 is TGTGCCATCAGAACCGGGAGCAGAGGGTACGAGCAGTACTTC.

In regard to this clone: The identical CDR3 is also encoded by other nucleotide sequences in the sample. V and J are TRBV5-1 and TRBJ2-7; 7 bases map to TRBD1. The CDR3 has 14 amino acids. Germline V gene lookup returns CDR1 SGHRS and CDR2 YFSETQ. V was clipped by 0 bases and J by 4 bases; unmatched bases: 4. In DNA form, the CDR3 reads TGCGCCAGCAGCTTGGACAGGGGTTCTTACGAGCAGTACTTC. This codes for CASSLDRGSYEQYF. Filled out from reference TRBV5-1 and TRBJ2-7, the complete variable domain reads KAGVTQTPRYLIKTRGQQVTLSCSPISGHRSVSWYQQTPGQGLQFLFEYFSETQRNKGNFPGRFSGRQFSNSRSEMNVSTLELGDSALYLCASSLDRGSYEQYFGPGTRLTVT.

Note on this clone: Other DNA variants within this sample encode the same CDR3. The chain employs TRBV18 and TRBJ2-3; D is uncertain. The V end was cut by 3 bases, the J end by 3 bases, with 10 bases between. Germline CDR1 and CDR2: KGHSH and LQKENI. The CDR3 spans 14 residues. Here the CDR3 DNA reads TGTGCCAGCTCACCGACCAGGTCAACAGATACGCAGTATTTT. Encoded protein: CASSPTRSTDTQYF.

The V gene is TRBV20-1, the J gene TRBJ2-4; the match to TRBD2 covers 8 bases. The CDR3 spans 11 residues. Germline V gene lookup returns CDR1 DFQATT and CDR2 SNEGSKA (reference sequence). J was trimmed by 6 bases and V by 6 bases; bases with no gene match: 1. The CDR3 nucleotides are TGCAGTGCCGGGGGGGGAAACATTCAGTACTTC. It is translated as CSAGGGNIQYF.

In this sample, this clone turned up a few times. J is TRBJ1-6 and V is TRBV15, with TRBD1 matching over 7 bases. The germline V gene encodes CDR1 LNHNV and CDR2 YYDKDF (reference sequence). J lost 9 bases, V lost 1 base, and 0 bases had no gene match. The CDR3 is 13 residues long. The CDR3 DNA follows: TGTGCCACCAGCAGAGGACAGGGTTCACCCCTCCACTTT. This encodes CATSRGQGSPLHF.

The rearrangement uses TRBV11-2 and TRBJ2-7; 7 bases map to TRBD1. After removal of 0 bases from V and 4 bases from J, the junction contained 0 bases not matched to a gene. CDR3 length: 13 amino acids. The germline CDR1 and CDR2 sequences are SGHAT and FQNNGV. CDR3 coding DNA: TGTGCCAGCAGCTTAGAGACAGGGTACGAGCAGTACTTC. Protein product: CASSLETGYEQYF.

The chain joins TRBV5-3 to TRBJ2-7, with D possibly matching TRBD1 (5 bases). TRBV5-3 is labeled an ORF, and its function is uncertain. The CDR3 is made up of 14 amino acids. V lost 1 base and J 2 bases, leaving 10 bases between the germline ends. CDR3 sequence: CARSLSRGTYEQYF. For the CDR3, the DNA is TGTGCCAGAAGCTTGTCTAGGGGAACCTACGAGCAGTACTTC.

The gene calls are TRBV7-9 and TRBJ2-5; TRBD2 matches 14 bases. The CDR3 contains 15 residues. V was clipped by 4 bases and J by 7 bases; unmatched bases: 5. CDR1 and CDR2 from the germline V gene are SEHNR and FQNEAQ (reference sequence). In DNA, the CDR3 is TGTGCCAGCAGCTGGGGACTAGCGGGGGAAGCGACCCAGTACTTC. Translation gives CASSWGLAGEATQYF.

The CDR3 bases are TGTGCCAGCAGCTTAGGCCGGGACAATGAGCAGTTCTTC. Protein sequence: CASSLGRDNEQFF. The rearrangement joins TRBV7-7 to TRBJ2-1; no firm D call. The CDR3 consists of 13 residues. V was cut by 1 base and J by 5 bases, with 6 bases left in between. Germline values: CDR1 SSHAT, CDR2 FNYEAQ (reference sequence).

In DNA form, the CDR3 reads TGTGCCAGCAGCATCACAGGGAGGGGGAGCACCGGGGAGCTGTTTTTT. Protein product: CASSITGRGSTGELFF. This rearrangement joins TRBV14 to TRBJ2-2; a weak D match, TRBD2 (7 bases). The CDR3 totals 16 residues. CDR1 SGHDN and CDR2 FVKESK come from the germline V gene. V lost 5 bases to trimming and J lost 4 bases, with 17 bases between them.

The J gene is TRBJ1-4, the V gene TRBV6-5; 9 bases fit TRBD1. This CDR3 has 14 residues. Germline CDR1 and CDR2: MNHEY and SVGAGI. V shed 6 bases and J 8 bases; nucleotides not matched to a gene: 7. DNA for the CDR3: TGTGCCAGCAGCCCTAGGACAGGGGTAGAAAAACTGTTTTTT. Translation gives CASSPRTGVEKLFF.

The V and J genes are TRBV7-9 and TRBJ2-2; D may be TRBD1 (5 bases). V was pared by 6 bases and J by 5 bases, with 16 bases between. Germline V CDR1 and CDR2: SEHNR, FQNEAQ (reference sequence). The CDR3 is 15 residues long. CDR3 in DNA: TGTGCCAGCAGACATTCGGACAAAGCAACCGGGGAGCTGTTTTTT. Translated: CASRHSDKATGELFF. Together with reference TRBV7-9 and TRBJ2-2, the CDR3 gives the full variable domain: DTGVSQNPRHKITKRGQNVTFRCDPISEHNRLYWYRQTLGQGPEFLTYFQNEAQLEKSRLLSDRFSAERPKGSFSTLEIQRTEQGDSAMYLCASRHSDKATGELFFGEGSRLTVL.

The genes are TRBV6-6 and TRBJ2-2; TRBD1 might be the D (5 bases). This CDR3 has 16 amino acids. Germline V CDR1 and CDR2: MNHNY, SVGAGI (reference sequence). V gave up 0 bases and J gave up 7 bases, with 15 bases separating them. The CDR3 here is CASSYSVGQGIGELFF. CDR3 in DNA: TGTGCCAGCAGTTACTCGGTTGGGCAGGGCATCGGGGAGCTGTTTTTT.

The V and J genes are TRBV19 and TRBJ1-2; weak D call: TRBD1 (5 bases). The CDR3 runs to 14 residues. V was pared by 2 bases and J by 8 bases, with 15 bases between. Germline-derived CDR1 and CDR2 are LNHDA and SQIVND (reference sequence). The CDR3 DNA sequence: TGTGCCAGTAGTATACGAGGAGGGGCGCGGGGCTACACCTTC. Amino acid sequence: CASSIRGGARGYTF.

The table lists this clone with a few counts. The V and J genes are TRBV18 and TRBJ2-3; D might be TRBD2 (5 bases). This CDR3 is 13 amino acids long. V gave up 7 bases and J gave up 9 bases, with 17 bases separating them. Germline V CDR1 and CDR2: KGHSH, LQKENI. The CDR3, as DNA: TGTGCCAGCTACCGGAGTACAGCGGAAACGCAGTATTTT. Amino acids: CASYRSTAETQYF.